This T cell receptor (beta chain) was captured by sequencing in a study of blood T cell repertoires in COVID-19. Study-wide context: From T cells, B-cell-depleted T cells, or PBMCs came the material, which was cDNA or gDNA.

Libraries were prepared by immunoSEQ multiplex PCR; TCRdb keeps only in-frame clonotypes and omits some of them. The sample holds roughly 380,000 clones, 89% seen once. Germline CDR1 and CDR2: KGHSH and LQKENI. Trimming shortened V by 3 bases and J by 0 bases, and 9 bases separated the two germline ends. The CDR3 contains 16 residues. Sequenced: peripheral blood. The sequence was collected from a woman aged 40-49 years with COVID-19, enrolled during active disease. The chain is built from TRBV18 and TRBJ1-6; D unresolved. CDR3 coding DNA: TGTGCCAGCTCACCGCATCCCAGCTCCTATAATTCACCCCTCCACTTT. The encoded protein is CASSPHPSSYNSPLHF.